The present T cell receptor beta chain was sequenced within a study of vaccination and CD4 T cells after COVID-19. A word on this clonotype: The antigen is not known.

With the Oncomine TCR Beta short-read assay, DNA from cultured CD4+ T cells was sequenced. Extraction of genomic DNA was performed on cultured CD4+ T cells. TCRdb used MiXCR to reprocess the PCR reads, holding one entry per CDR3 protein. Among around 15,000 distinct CDR3 sequences listed, roughly 44% were seen once. Noted time point: late sampling 161 to 241 days after vaccination in a few convalescent patients. Stated treatment: roughly ten-day PBMC culture with coronavirus spike peptide pools or control peptides (ViraFEST assay). From germline, CDR1 is LNHDA and CDR2 SQIVND (reference sequence). V was clipped by 6 bases and J by 3 bases; unmatched bases: 3. The CDR3 has 14 amino acids.

This chain connects TRBV19 to TRBJ1-1; 11 bases are a match to TRBD1. The material sequenced was CD4+ T cells from blood, cultured in vitro, taken about 7 months after SARS-CoV-2 vaccination. The receptor's source is a human donor who had recovered from COVID-19. This chain's CDR3 is CASSPDRGHTEAFF. In DNA form, the CDR3 reads TGTGCCAGTAGCCCGGACAGGGGGCACACTGAAGCTTTCTTT.